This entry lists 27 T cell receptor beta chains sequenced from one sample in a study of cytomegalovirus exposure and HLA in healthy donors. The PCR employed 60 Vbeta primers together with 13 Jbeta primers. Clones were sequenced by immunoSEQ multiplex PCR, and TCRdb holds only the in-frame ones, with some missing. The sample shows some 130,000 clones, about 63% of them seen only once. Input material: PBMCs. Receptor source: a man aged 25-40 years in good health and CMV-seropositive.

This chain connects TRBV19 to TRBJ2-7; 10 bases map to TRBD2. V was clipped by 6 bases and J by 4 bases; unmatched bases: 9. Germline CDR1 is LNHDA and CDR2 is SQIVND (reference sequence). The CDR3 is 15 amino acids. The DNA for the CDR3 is TGTGCCAGTAGGAGTGGACTAGCGGACTTATACGAGCAGTACTTC. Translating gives CASRSGLADLYEQYF.

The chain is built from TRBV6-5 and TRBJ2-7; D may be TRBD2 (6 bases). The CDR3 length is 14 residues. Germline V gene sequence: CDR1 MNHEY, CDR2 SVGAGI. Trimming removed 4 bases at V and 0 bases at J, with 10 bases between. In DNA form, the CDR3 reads TGTGCCAGCAGTTTTGGAGGGCCCTCCTACGAGCAGTACTTC. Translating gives CASSFGGPSYEQYF.

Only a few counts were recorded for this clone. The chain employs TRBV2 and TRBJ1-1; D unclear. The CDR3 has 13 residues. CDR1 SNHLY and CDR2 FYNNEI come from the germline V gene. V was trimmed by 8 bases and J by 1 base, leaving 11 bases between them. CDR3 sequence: CASGGLSNTEAFF. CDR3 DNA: TGTGCCAGCGGAGGGCTGTCGAACACTGAAGCTTTCTTT.

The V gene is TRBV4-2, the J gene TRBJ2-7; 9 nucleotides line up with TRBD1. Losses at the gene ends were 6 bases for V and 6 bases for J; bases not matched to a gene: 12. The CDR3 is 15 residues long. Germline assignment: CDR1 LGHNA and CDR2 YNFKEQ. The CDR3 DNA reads TGTGCCAGCAGTTTCGCCGGGACAGGGTCTCTCGAGCAGTACTTC. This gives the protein CASSFAGTGSLEQYF.

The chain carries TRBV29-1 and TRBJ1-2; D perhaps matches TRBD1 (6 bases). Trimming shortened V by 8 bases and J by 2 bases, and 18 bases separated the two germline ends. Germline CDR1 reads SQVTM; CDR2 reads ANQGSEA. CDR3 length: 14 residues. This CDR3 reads CSILGTPENYGYTF. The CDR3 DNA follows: TGCAGCATACTGGGGACACCCGAAAACTATGGCTACACCTTC.

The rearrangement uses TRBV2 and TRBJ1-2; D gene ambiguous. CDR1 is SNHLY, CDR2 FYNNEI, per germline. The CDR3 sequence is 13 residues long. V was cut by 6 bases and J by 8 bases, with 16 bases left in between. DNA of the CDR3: TGTGCCAGCAGACCCTCTTTTGAGAACGGCTACACCTTC. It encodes CASRPSFENGYTF.

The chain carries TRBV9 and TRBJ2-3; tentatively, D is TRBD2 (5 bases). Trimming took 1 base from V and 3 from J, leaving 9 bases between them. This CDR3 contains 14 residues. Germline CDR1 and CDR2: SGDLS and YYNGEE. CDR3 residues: CASSVRGWTDTQYF. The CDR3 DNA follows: TGTGCCAGCAGCGTACGGGGTTGGACAGATACGCAGTATTTT.

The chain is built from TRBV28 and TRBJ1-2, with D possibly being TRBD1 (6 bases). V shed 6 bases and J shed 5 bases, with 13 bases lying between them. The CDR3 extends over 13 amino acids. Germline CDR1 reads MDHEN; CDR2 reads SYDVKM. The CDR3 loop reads CASSQGQVYGYTF. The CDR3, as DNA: TGTGCCAGCAGCCAGGGGCAAGTTTATGGCTACACCTTC.

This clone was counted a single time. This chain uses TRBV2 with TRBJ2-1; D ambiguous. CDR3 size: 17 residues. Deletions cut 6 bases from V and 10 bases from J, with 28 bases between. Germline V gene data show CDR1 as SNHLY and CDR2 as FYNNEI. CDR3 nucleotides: TGTGCCAGCAGATACCCCCTCGACATCCTTTCCGCCAAAGAGCAGTTCTTC. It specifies CASRYPLDILSAKEQFF.

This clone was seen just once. CDR3 DNA sequence: TGTGCCAGCAGCTTACGTCCCATTACAGGGGACATAAGCTATGAGCAGTTCTTC. Protein: CASSLRPITGDISYEQFF. V usage is TRBV7-3 and J usage is TRBJ2-1; 7 bases match TRBD1. This CDR3 contains 18 residues. After removal of 2 bases from V and 8 bases from J, the junction contained 18 bases not matched to a gene. Germline assignment: CDR1 SGHTA and CDR2 FQGTGA.

The CDR3 DNA reads as TGCAGCGTACAGACAGGGCAGATGGACTACGAGCAGTACTTC. This translates into CSVQTGQMDYEQYF. The chain employs TRBV29-1 and TRBJ2-7; 7 bases align to TRBD1. V shed 6 bases, J shed 3 bases, and the junction held 11 bases outside the gene matches. The CDR3 runs 14 residues. Looked up from germline, CDR1 is SQVTM and CDR2 is ANQGSEA.

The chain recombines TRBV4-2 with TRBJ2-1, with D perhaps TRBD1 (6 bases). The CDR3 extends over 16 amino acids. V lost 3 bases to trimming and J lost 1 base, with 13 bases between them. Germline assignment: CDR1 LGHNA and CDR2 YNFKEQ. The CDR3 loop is CASSQGTQGSYNEQFF. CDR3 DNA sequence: TGTGCCAGCAGCCAGGGAACACAGGGTTCCTACAATGAGCAGTTCTTC.

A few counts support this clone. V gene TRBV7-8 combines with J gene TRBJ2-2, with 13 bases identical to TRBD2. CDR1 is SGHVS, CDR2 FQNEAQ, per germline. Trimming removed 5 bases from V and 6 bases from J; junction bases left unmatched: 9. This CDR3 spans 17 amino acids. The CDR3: CASSPGLAGVPAGELFF. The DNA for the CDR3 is TGTGCCAGCAGCCCCGGACTAGCGGGAGTTCCAGCCGGGGAGCTGTTTTTT.

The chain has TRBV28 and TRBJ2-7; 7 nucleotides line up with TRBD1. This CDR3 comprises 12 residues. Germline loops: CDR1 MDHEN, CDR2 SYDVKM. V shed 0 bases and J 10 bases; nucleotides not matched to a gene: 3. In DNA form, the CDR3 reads TGTGCCAGCAGTTTATGGACAGGGTATCAGTACTTC. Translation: CASSLWTGYQYF.

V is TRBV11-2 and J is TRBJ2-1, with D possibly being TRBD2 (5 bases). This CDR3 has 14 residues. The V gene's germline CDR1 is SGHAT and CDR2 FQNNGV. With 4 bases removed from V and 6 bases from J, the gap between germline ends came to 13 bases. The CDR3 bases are TGTGCCAGCAGCTCCGAATTAGCGTTCAATGAGCAGTTCTTC. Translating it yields CASSSELAFNEQFF.

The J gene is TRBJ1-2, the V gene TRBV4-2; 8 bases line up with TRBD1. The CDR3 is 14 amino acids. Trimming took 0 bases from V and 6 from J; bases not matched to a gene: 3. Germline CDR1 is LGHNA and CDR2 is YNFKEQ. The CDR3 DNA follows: TGTGCCAGCAGCCAAGATTCAGGGGGCGATGGCTACACCTTC. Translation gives CASSQDSGGDGYTF.

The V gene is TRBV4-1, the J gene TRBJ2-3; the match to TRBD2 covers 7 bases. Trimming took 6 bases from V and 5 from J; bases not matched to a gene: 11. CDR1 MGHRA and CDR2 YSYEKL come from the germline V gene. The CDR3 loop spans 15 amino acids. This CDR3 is CASRQSSGSGDTQYF. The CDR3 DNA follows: TGCGCCAGCAGGCAGTCTAGCGGTTCGGGAGATACGCAGTATTTT.

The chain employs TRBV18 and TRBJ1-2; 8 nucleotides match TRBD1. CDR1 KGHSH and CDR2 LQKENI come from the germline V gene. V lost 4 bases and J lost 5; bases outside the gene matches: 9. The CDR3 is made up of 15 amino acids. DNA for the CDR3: TGTGCCAGCTCACACTCATCGGGACAGGAATATGGCTACACCTTC. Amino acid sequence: CASSHSSGQEYGYTF. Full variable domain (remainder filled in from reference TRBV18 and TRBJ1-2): NAGVMQNPRHLVRRRGQEARLRCSPMKGHSHVYWYRQLPEEGLKFMVYLQKENIIDESGMPKERFSAEFPKEGPSILRIQQVVRGDSAAYFCASSHSSGQEYGYTFGSGTRLTVV.

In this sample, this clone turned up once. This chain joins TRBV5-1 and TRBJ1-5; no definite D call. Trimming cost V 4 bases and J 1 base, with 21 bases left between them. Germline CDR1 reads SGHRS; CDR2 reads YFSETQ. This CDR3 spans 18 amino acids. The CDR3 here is CASSPGIFGLESNQPQHF. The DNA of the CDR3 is TGCGCCAGCAGCCCGGGAATATTCGGACTGGAGAGCAATCAGCCCCAGCATTTT.

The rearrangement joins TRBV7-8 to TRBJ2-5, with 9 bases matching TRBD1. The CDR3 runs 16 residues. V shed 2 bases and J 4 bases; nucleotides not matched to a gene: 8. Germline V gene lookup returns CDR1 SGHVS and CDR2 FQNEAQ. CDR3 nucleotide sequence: TGTGCCAGCAGCTTAACCCCGGACAGGGGTTTAGAGACCCAGTACTTC. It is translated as CASSLTPDRGLETQYF. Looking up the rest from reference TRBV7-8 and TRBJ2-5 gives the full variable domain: GAGVSQSPRYKVAKRGQDVALRCDPISGHVSLFWYQQALGQGPEFLTYFQNEAQLDKSGLPSDRFFAERPEGSVSTLKIQRTQQEDSAVYLCASSLTPDRGLETQYFGPGTRLLVL.

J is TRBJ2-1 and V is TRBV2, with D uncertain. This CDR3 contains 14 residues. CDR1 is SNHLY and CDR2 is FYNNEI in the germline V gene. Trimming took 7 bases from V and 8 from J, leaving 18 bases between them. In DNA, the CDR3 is TGTGCCAGCATAGGTTTAGCACGTGTTGATGAGCAGTTCTTC. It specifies CASIGLARVDEQFF.

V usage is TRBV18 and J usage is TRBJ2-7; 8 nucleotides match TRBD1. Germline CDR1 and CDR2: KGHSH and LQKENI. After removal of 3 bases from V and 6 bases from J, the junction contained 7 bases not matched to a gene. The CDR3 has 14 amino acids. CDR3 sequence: CASSPTRTGPEQYF. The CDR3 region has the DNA TGTGCCAGCTCACCTACCCGGACAGGGCCCGAGCAGTACTTC.

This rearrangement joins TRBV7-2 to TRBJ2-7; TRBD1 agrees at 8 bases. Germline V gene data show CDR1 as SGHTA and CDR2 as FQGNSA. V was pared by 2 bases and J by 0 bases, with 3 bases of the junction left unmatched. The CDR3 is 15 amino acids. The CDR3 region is CASSLRGTGSYEQYF. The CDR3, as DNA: TGTGCCAGCAGCTTACGGGGGACAGGCTCCTACGAGCAGTACTTC.

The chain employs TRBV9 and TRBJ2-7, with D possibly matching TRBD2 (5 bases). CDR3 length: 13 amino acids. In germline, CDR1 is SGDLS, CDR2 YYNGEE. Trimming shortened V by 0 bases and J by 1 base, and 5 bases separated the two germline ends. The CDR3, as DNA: TGTGCCAGCAGCGTAGCGGGATCCTACGAGCAGTACTTC. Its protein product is CASSVAGSYEQYF.

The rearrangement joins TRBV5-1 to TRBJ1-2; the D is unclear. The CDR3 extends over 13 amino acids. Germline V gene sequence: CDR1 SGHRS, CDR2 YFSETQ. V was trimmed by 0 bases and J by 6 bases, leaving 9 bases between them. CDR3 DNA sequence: TGCGCCAGCAGCTTGGGAGGGAAGAATGGCTACACCTTC. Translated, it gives CASSLGGKNGYTF.

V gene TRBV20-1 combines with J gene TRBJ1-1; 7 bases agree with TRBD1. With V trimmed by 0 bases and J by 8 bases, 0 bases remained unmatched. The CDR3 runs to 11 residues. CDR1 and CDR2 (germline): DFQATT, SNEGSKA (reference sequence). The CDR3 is CSAREDREAFF. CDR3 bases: TGCAGTGCTAGAGAGGACAGGGAAGCTTTCTTT.

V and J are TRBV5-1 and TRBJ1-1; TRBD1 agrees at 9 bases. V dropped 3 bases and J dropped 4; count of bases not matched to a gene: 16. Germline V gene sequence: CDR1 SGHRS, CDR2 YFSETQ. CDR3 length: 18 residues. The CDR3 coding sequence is TGCGCCAGCAGCTCCGATCTGCTCGGGACAGGGTCTTTCACTGAAGCTTTCTTT. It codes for CASSSDLLGTGSFTEAFF.